The clone carrying this TCR beta chain has more than one count but fewer than ten. Its antigen is unidentified. This record belongs to a study of T-cell memory formation after mild COVID-19. Per germline, CDR1 MDHEN and CDR2 SYDVKM. The CDR3 has 15 residues. Germline trimming cut 4 bases from V and 5 bases from J; bases unmatched to any gene: 7. The study, taken as a whole, reports: Cross-reactive memory appears to have joined, as suggested by some responding clones showing up in pre-infection memory.

Employing constant-segment primers, 5'RACE generated TCR alpha and TCR beta cDNA libraries bearing sample barcodes and UMIs. TCRdb re-called the 5' RACE reads through MiXCR, storing one row per CDR3 protein. The sample records 300,000 to 400,000 distinct CDR3 sequences, 28% being singletons. Source material: PBMCs or a T cell subset sorted from them (not recorded which). The chain combines TRBV28 with TRBJ2-7; 11 nucleotides line up with TRBD1. This receptor was taken from an adult woman who had mild COVID-19 (a few samples of this study predate the infection). Cell type and time point are not known. The CDR3 protein is CASSYGQGAFHEQYF. The CDR3 region has the DNA TGTGCCAGCAGTTACGGACAGGGGGCTTTCCACGAGCAGTACTTC. Looking up the rest from reference TRBV28 and TRBJ2-7 gives the full variable domain: DVKVTQSSRYLVKRTGEKVFLECVQDMDHENMFWYRQDPGLGLRLIYFSYDVKMKEKGDIPEGYSVSREKKERFSLILESASTNQTSMYLCASSYGQGAFHEQYFGPGTRLTVT.